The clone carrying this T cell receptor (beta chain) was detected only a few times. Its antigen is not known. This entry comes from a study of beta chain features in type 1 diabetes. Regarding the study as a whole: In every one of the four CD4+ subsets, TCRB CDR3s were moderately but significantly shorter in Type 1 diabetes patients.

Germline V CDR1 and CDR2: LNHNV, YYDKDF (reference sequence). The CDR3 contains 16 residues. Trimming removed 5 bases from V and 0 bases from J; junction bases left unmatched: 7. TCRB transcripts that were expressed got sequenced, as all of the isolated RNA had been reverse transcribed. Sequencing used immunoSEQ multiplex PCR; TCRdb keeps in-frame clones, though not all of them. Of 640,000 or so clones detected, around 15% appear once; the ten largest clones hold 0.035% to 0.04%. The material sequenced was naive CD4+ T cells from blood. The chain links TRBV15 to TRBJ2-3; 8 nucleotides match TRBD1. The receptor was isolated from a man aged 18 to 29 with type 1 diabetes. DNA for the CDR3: TGTGCCACCAGCTTGCACAGGGGGACTAGCACAGATACGCAGTATTTT. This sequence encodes CATSLHRGTSTDTQYF.